Only one count was recorded for the clone carrying this T cell receptor (beta chain). Germline CDR1 is GTSNPN and CDR2 is SVGIG (reference sequence). There are 12 residues in the CDR3. The V gene lost 4 bases and the J gene lost 4 bases, with 11 bases spanning the gap. This sample is drawn from a study of blood T cell repertoires in COVID-19. About the study: From T cells, B-cell-depleted T cells, or PBMCs came the material, which was cDNA or gDNA.

Methods used by the authors: Using reference gene primer amplification, nucleated cell counts were estimated. The data were produced by immunoSEQ multiplex PCR, yet TCRdb's version contains in-frame clones alone and is incomplete. That table gives V, J and clone size, and the DNA gave D and trimming. The sample yields about 140,000 clones, roughly four fifths seen once. This sequence was found in a woman aged 55-70 years with acute or convalescent COVID-19. The chain employs TRBV30 and TRBJ2-7; unclear D gene. The sequenced sample was peripheral blood. DNA for the CDR3: TGTGCCTGGACTTTCGAGAGTTACGAGCAGTACTTC. It specifies CAWTFESYEQYF.